A selection of T cell receptor beta chains follows, all from one sample in a study of T cell changes during pregnancy in multiple sclerosis. Produced via immunoSEQ multiplex PCR; TCRdb's table is partial and in-frame only. Among 40,000 to 45,000 clones listed, 70% to 90% were seen once. This sample comprised CD4+ T cells from peripheral blood mononuclear cells, obtained in the first trimester of pregnancy. The receptors were sampled from a female donor with multiple sclerosis, enrolled in a pregnancy study. The CDR3 runs from the conserved cysteine through the conserved F or W. A D gene is named only where the DNA matches it firmly. Size is stated for part of the rows, as once, few or many counts, or as a class when the clone is expanded.

j_call clone_size v_call d_call cdr3_aa cdr3_nt
TRBJ2-5 - TRBV19 - CASSPGYAETQYF TGTGCCAGTAGTCCGGGGTACGCAGAGACCCAGTACTTC
TRBJ2-1 - TRBV7-3 TRBD1 CASSPHRTGSYNEQFF TGTGCCAGCAGCCCTCATCGGACAGGGTCCTACAATGAGCAGTTCTTC
TRBJ2-1 - TRBV14 - CASSQVSLAWSSYNEQFF TGTGCCAGCAGCCAAGTAAGTCTAGCGTGGAGCTCCTACAATGAGCAGTTCTTC
TRBJ2-5 - TRBV9 TRBD1 CASSVGRRDRIQETQYF TGTGCCAGCAGCGTAGGAAGAAGGGACAGGATCCAAGAGACCCAGTACTTC
TRBJ1-3 - TRBV2 TRBD1 CASSHGTGEYF TGTGCCAGCAGTCACGGGACAGGGGAATATTTT
TRBJ2-7 - TRBV7-2 TRBD1 CASSLEYAGQGSYEQYF TGTGCCAGCAGCTTAGAGTATGCGGGACAGGGCTCCTACGAGCAGTACTTC
TRBJ2-1 few TRBV5-4 TRBD2 CASSPPRGRGNEQFF TGTGCCAGCAGCCCCCCCCGCGGGAGGGGTAATGAGCAGTTCTTC
TRBJ2-7 - TRBV7-9 TRBD1 CASSRTGEGTYEQYF TGTGCCAGCAGCCGGACAGGGGAAGGGACCTACGAGCAGTACTTC
TRBJ1-1 - TRBV19 - CASTTGQLMNTEAFF TGTGCCAGTACCACCGGACAGCTAATGAACACTGAAGCTTTCTTT
TRBJ1-1 - TRBV5-1 TRBD1 CASSLWVGQGEAFF TGCGCCAGCAGCTTGTGGGTCGGACAGGGGGAAGCTTTCTTT
TRBJ2-5 - TRBV19 - CASSTSRGETQYF TGTGCCAGTAGTACCTCCCGCGGGGAGACCCAGTACTTC
TRBJ1-1 - TRBV4-3 - CASSQANRVGVEAFF TGCGCCAGCAGCCAGGCAAACAGGGTTGGGGTTGAAGCTTTCTTT
TRBJ2-3 - TRBV5-1 TRBD2 CASSPGIAGENTDTQYF TGCGCCAGCAGCCCGGGGATCGCGGGAGAGAACACAGATACGCAGTATTTT
TRBJ2-3 - TRBV7-8 TRBD2 CASSPSGSPDTQYF TGTGCCAGCAGCCCTAGCGGGAGCCCAGATACGCAGTATTTT
TRBJ2-3 - TRBV4-3 TRBD1 CASSLNNRGTTDTQYF TGCGCCAGCAGCCTTAATAACAGGGGAACGACAGATACGCAGTATTTT
TRBJ1-2 - TRBV30 - CAWCDYPTNYGYTF TGTGCCTGGTGTGATTATCCTACTAACTATGGCTACACCTTC
TRBJ2-3 - TRBV5-1 TRBD2 CASSSGTRIDTSTDTQYF TGCGCCAGCAGTTCCGGGACTAGAATTGATACGAGCACAGATACGCAGTATTTT
TRBJ1-3 - TRBV11-2 TRBD1 CASSPIRGTRNTIYF TGTGCCAGCAGTCCAATCAGGGGGACACGAAACACCATATATTTT
TRBJ1-2 once TRBV7-9 TRBD1 CASSLPGQGGGYTF TGTGCCAGCAGCCTTCCAGGACAGGGGGGAGGCTACACCTTC
TRBJ2-2 once TRBV2 - CASSETSAKITGELFF TGTGCCAGCAGTGAAACCAGCGCTAAGATAACCGGGGAGCTGTTTTTT
TRBJ2-7 - TRBV4-2 TRBD2 CASSPLAGGSYEQYF TGTGCCAGCAGCCCCCTTGCGGGAGGGTCCTACGAGCAGTACTTC
TRBJ2-3 - TRBV4-2 TRBD2 CASSQAQGISGRDKDTQYF TGTGCCAGCAGCCAAGCTCAAGGGATCAGCGGGAGGGATAAAGATACGCAGTATTTT
TRBJ1-3 - TRBV7-2 - CASSSTGTGNTIYF TGTGCCAGCAGCTCAACAGGGACTGGAAACACCATATATTTT
TRBJ2-1 - TRBV27 - CASSPPGVYNEQFF TGTGCCAGCAGTCCGCCGGGGGTTTACAATGAGCAGTTCTTC
TRBJ2-1 - TRBV6-6 TRBD2 CASSYSPSGRTPRIFF TGTGCCAGCAGTTACTCTCCTAGCGGGAGAACCCCCCGGATTTTCTTC
TRBJ2-2 - TRBV7-7 - CASSSTSSPGELFF TGTGCTAGCAGCTCCACTAGTTCCCCCGGGGAGCTGTTTTTT
TRBJ1-2 few TRBV7-9 TRBD1 CASSSGDSYGYTF TGTGCCAGCAGCTCTGGGGACAGCTATGGCTACACCTTC
TRBJ2-1 few TRBV19 - CASSNRANSDEQFF TGTGCCAGTAGTAACAGGGCTAACTCGGATGAGCAGTTCTTC
TRBJ2-7 - TRBV19 TRBD2 CASQKGGVDEQYF TGTGCCAGCCAGAAGGGAGGGGTGGACGAGCAGTACTTC
TRBJ2-2 - TRBV19 TRBD1 CASQDRGRTGELFF TGTGCCAGTCAGGACAGGGGACGGACCGGGGAGCTGTTTTTT
TRBJ2-3 - TRBV9 TRBD2 CASSSGLALDTQYF TGTGCCAGCAGCTCGGGACTAGCGTTAGATACGCAGTATTTT
TRBJ1-1 once TRBV6-5 TRBD1 CASRQTGTGKNQAFF TGTGCCAGCAGACAGACCGGGACAGGGAAAAATCAAGCTTTCTTT
TRBJ1-5 - TRBV5-8 - CASSLLADSNQPQHF TGTGCCAGCTCGCTTCTCGCAGATAGCAATCAGCCCCAGCATTTT
TRBJ2-5 few TRBV11-2 TRBD1 CASSLGDRGQETQYF TGTGCCAGCAGCTTAGGCGACAGGGGCCAAGAGACCCAGTACTTC
TRBJ2-3 - TRBV10-3 TRBD2 CAISGAGGEDTQYF TGTGCCATCAGTGGAGCGGGAGGGGAAGATACGCAGTATTTT